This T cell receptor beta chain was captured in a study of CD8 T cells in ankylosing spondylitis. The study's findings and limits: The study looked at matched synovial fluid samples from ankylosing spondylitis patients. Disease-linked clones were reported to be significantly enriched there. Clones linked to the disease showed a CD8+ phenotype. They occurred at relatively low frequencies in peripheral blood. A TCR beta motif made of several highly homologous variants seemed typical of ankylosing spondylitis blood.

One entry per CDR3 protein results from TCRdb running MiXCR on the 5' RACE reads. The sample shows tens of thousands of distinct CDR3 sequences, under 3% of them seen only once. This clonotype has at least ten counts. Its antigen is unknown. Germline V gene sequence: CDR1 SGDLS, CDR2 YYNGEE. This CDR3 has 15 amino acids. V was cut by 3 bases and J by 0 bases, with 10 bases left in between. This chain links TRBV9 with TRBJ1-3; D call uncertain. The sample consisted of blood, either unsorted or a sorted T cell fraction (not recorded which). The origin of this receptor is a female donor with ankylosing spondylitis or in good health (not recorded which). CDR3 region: CASSDYGNSGNTIYF. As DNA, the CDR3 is TGTGCCAGCAGCGATTACGGGAACTCTGGAAACACCATATATTTT.